One and the same sample provided the 8 T cell receptor beta chains below, sequenced in a study of T cell changes during pregnancy in multiple sclerosis. Assay: immunoSEQ multiplex PCR; the TCRdb copy retains only in-frame clones and omits some. The data hold about 84,000 clones, with nearly 95% observed a single time. This material consisted of peripheral blood, taken in the second trimester of pregnancy. These receptors were obtained from a female donor in good health, enrolled as a control in a pregnancy study.

The CDR3 loop is CASSLRDISNQPQHF. CDR3 in DNA: TGTGCCAGCAGCTTAAGGGACATTAGCAATCAGCCCCAGCATTTT. The rearrangement links TRBV5-6 to TRBJ1-5, with D maybe TRBD1 (6 bases). Deletions cut 2 bases from V and 0 bases from J, with 9 bases between. Germline V gives CDR1 SGHDT, CDR2 YYEEEE. The CDR3 has 15 amino acids.

The rearrangement joins TRBV9 to TRBJ2-3; TRBD2 agrees at 7 bases. This CDR3 region has 17 residues. CDR1 is SGDLS, CDR2 YYNGEE, per germline. The trim removed 4 bases at V and 6 bases at J, leaving 17 bases unmatched. The CDR3 DNA sequence: TGTGCCAGCAGCTTCCGGGGAGGGGAGAGGAGGTTGGATACGCAGTATTTT. Encoded protein: CASSFRGGERRLDTQYF.

This chain uses TRBV25-1 with TRBJ2-7, with D possibly being TRBD2 (6 bases). Germline loops: CDR1 MGHDK, CDR2 SYGVNS. CDR3 length: 15 residues. Trimming took off 7 bases at V and 3 bases at J, with 19 bases between the two ends. The CDR3 protein is CASIRGTGVVYEQYF. The CDR3 DNA reads TGTGCCAGCATCCGTGGAACGGGGGTAGTCTACGAGCAGTACTTC.

The rearrangement uses TRBV5-1 and TRBJ1-5, with a tentative D call TRBD1 (6 bases). This CDR3 has 16 amino acids. V dropped 4 bases and J dropped 2 bases, with 16 bases sitting between them. Germline loops: CDR1 SGHRS, CDR2 YFSETQ. The CDR3 protein is CASSPGGGFGNQPQHF. CDR3 sequence (DNA): TGCGCCAGCAGCCCGGGAGGGGGATTTGGCAATCAGCCCCAGCATTTT. Full variable domain (missing parts from reference TRBV5-1 and TRBJ1-5): KAGVTQTPRYLIKTRGQQVTLSCSPISGHRSVSWYQQTPGQGLQFLFEYFSETQRNKGNFPGRFSGRQFSNSRSEMNVSTLELGDSALYLCASSPGGGFGNQPQHFGDGTRLSIL.

This chain links TRBV7-6 with TRBJ2-5, with a weak D call TRBD2 (6 bases). V lost 4 bases and J 4 bases, leaving 16 bases between the germline ends. CDR3 length equals 15 residues. Germline V lookup: CDR1 SGHVS, CDR2 FNYEAQ. This CDR3 is CASSYGSRGGETQYF. DNA of the CDR3: TGTGCCAGCAGCTATGGCTCTAGGGGAGGAGAGACCCAGTACTTC.

This clone has just one count. V and J are TRBV5-1 and TRBJ1-2, with a possible D match to TRBD1 (5 bases). The germline V gene encodes CDR1 SGHRS and CDR2 YFSETQ. Deletions cut 4 bases from V and 1 base from J, with 14 bases between. The CDR3 has 15 amino acids. The chain's CDR3 is CASSVSGTGNYGYTF. Here the CDR3 DNA reads TGCGCCAGCAGCGTTAGCGGGACGGGTAACTATGGCTACACCTTC.

DNA for the CDR3: TGTGCCACCGGGGCAGGGGGCGACCCCACTGAAGCTTTCTTT. This codes for CATGAGGDPTEAFF. The chain employs TRBV6-5 and TRBJ1-1, with TRBD1 matching over 8 bases. Germline V gene sequence: CDR1 MNHEY, CDR2 SVGAGI. The CDR3 extends over 14 amino acids. V was clipped by 10 bases and J by 4 bases; unmatched bases: 11.

J is TRBJ2-3 and V is TRBV28, with 7 bases identical to TRBD1. The CDR3 has 17 residues. The germline CDR1 and CDR2 sequences are MDHEN and SYDVKM. Trimming took 5 bases from V and 4 from J; bases not matched to a gene: 15. The CDR3 is CASSGRGGPWAADTQYF. The CDR3 DNA follows: TGTGCCAGCAGTGGTAGAGGGGGCCCCTGGGCCGCAGATACGCAGTATTTT.